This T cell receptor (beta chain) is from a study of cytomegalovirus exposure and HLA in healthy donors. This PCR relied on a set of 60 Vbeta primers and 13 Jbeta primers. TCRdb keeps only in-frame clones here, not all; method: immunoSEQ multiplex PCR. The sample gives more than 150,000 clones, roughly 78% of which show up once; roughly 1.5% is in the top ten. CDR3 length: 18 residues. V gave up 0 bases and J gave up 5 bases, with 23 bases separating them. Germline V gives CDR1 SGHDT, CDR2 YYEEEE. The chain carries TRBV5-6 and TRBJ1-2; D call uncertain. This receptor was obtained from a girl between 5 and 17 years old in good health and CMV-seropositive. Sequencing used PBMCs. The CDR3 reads CASSLGAKHPSPGYGYTF. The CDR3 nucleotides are TGTGCCAGCAGCTTGGGGGCCAAGCATCCTAGCCCCGGGTATGGCTACACCTTC.